Included here is one T cell receptor beta chain sequence, with context. Its antigen remains unknown. The data stem from a study of vaccination effects on CD4 cells after COVID-19. Findings and caveats of the study: After vaccination, at late timepoints, clones induced by infection and by vaccine contracted markedly. Only a few convalescent patients and no early post-infection timepoints featured in the study.

CDR1 is LGHNT, CDR2 FRNRAP, per germline. Between the trimmed V and J ends, which lost 8 bases and 4 bases, there was a span of 14 bases. The CDR3 is made up of 13 amino acids. Sequencing was performed with immunoSEQ multiplex PCR; in TCRdb, only in-frame clones are kept and a portion is missing. Of roughly 46,000 clones in the sample, nearly 75% were seen once. The ViraFEST assay expanded antigen-specific CD4+ T cells with viral peptide pools before sequencing. Following a roughly 9-day culture, CD4+ T cells were purified. Two doses of BNT162b2 or mRNA-1273 vaccine were administered to participants. Among the vaccine recipients, none had a prior SARS-CoV-2 infection, and nucleocapsid antibodies were negative. Cultures had half their medium replaced with IL-2 medium on days 3 and 7.

Sequences were derived from CD4+ T cells from PBMCs cultured with HCoV-OC43 spike peptides, sampled after COVID-19 vaccination. The sample's subset: HCoV-OC43 spike overlapping peptide pool stimulation. The chain joins TRBV12-5 to TRBJ1-1, with TRBD1 as a possible D gene (5 bases). The receptor was derived from a human donor who received a COVID-19 vaccine. DNA of the CDR3: TGTGCTAGTCAGATCGGGGGAGGCACTGAAGCTTTCTTT. It yields the protein CASQIGGGTEAFF.